The text below deals with one T cell receptor beta chain. Its antigen is unidentified. This entry comes from a study of T cell responses to AZD1222 COVID-19 vaccine. The V gene's germline CDR1 is LGHNA and CDR2 YSLEER. J gave up 0 bases and V 0 bases, and 8 bases lay outside the gene matches. This CDR3 has 19 amino acids. Overall study results and limits: Of spike-specific TCRs, nearly half reportedly target regions left unmutated in variants. The span of vaccine-associated CD4 TCRs extended across spike, with dominance at 160-218 and 743-854. Baseline antibody screening turned up just six seropositive AZD1222 recipients.

The method was immunoSEQ multiplex PCR; TCRdb's version includes in-frame clones alone and lacks a portion of them. The table lists about 120,000 clones, 80% to 95% of them singletons, with around 15% in the top ten. This clonotype was obtained from an adult in good health. The sample was peripheral blood, taken on day 0 of AZD1222 vaccination. The J gene is TRBJ2-6, the V gene TRBV4-3; 7 bases agree with TRBD1. CDR3 DNA sequence: TGCGCCAGCAGCCAAGATCTGGCAGGGGGATTCTCTGGGGCCAACGTCCTGACTTTC. This encodes CASSQDLAGGFSGANVLTF.